Reported below is one T cell receptor beta chain. This clonotype has a handful of counts. Its antigen is currently not known. Base qualities are not provided; no much larger clone lies one nucleotide away. Ophthalmopathy patients had moderately to severely active disease, with a Clinical Activity Score of 3 or more, a NOSPECS grade of 4 or more, and a disease duration of less than 3 months. The study excluded patients with uncontrolled infections, other autoimmune diseases, pregnancy or lactation. Diagnoses were based on clinical symptoms, serum thyroxine and TRAb, thyroid ultrasound and orbital computed tomography. PBMCs were isolated from about 9.2 ml of fresh peripheral blood by Ficoll-Paque density gradient centrifugation. Total RNA was extracted using Trizol reagent, and RNA quality was assessed on an Agilent 2100 Bioanalyzer. The sample is drawn from a study of T cells in Graves' hyperthyroidism and ophthalmopathy (dated by TCRdb to between 2018 and 2021). Turning to the overall study: Peripheral blood was collected at initial diagnosis, before any treatment. Prospective prediction of ophthalmopathy was tested in an independent validation cohort consisting of 18 to 20 hyperthyroidism patients and some 16 patients who later progressed to ophthalmopathy. A discovery cohort of around 98 patients, about 40 with Graves' ophthalmopathy and more than 55 with stable Graves' hyperthyroidism, was used to find distinguishing TCR V-J signatures. After sampling, hyperthyroidism patients received methimazole starting at 30 mg daily, and ophthalmopathy patients received high-dose intravenous methylprednisolone. The paper reports TCR Vbeta CDR3 sequencing of more than 120 peripheral blood samples: under 45 ophthalmopathy, under 80 hyperthyroidism and 17 progressor patients. In about six Graves' hyperthyroidism patients, the study also compared T-cell repertoires from thyroid tissue with T-cell repertoires from blood. For training and testing, the 100 or so patients in the discovery cohort were randomly divided in a 7:3 ratio.

Amplification of TCR beta CDR3 regions was carried out from RNA transcripts. A first-round RT-PCR of the TCR CDR3 used the HTBI primer set with the Qiagen OneStep RT-PCR kit. Libraries were constructed in a second round of multiplex PCR, after which size selection and purification were performed. Paired-end sequencing of the libraries was performed with 100 bp reads on an Illumina HiSeq2000. On the authors' methods: SOAPnuke was used to process the raw data, with reads discarded if the reads contained adapters or uncalled bases, had a mean Phred below 15, or lacked an exact constant-primer or identifier match. COPE v1.2.5 was used to merge high-quality paired reads, and clonotypes were defined as unique nucleotide sequences. MiTCR v1.1 was used to align the clonotypes against IMGT TRBV, TRBD and TRBJ reference segments. Analysis was restricted to V-J combinations with a frequency above 0.0001, which covered roughly 99% of repertoires. A TCS score was defined as the ratio of F50 (clonal expansion) to E x V (chaos), with BLOSUM62-based TCRdist applied between CDR3 peptides within each V-J. Welch's t-statistics and random forest reduced fewer than 550 V-J features to 10 to 15, which were used in a naive Bayes classifier (R e1071). The public reads were quality trimmed at Q25 with fastp and then assembled into clones with MiXCR by TCRdb, keeping productive beta chains. Records with the same CDR3 protein are collapsed into one entry carrying the most frequent genes and DNA. For this entry, the V and J calls and clone size follow TCRdb and not the study's own pipeline. Present in this sample are about 640,000 distinct CDR3 sequences, less than 25% of which were seen just once. The ten largest clones take up 34% of the sample.

CDR1 and CDR2, per the germline V gene, are SQVTM and ANQGSEA. The CDR3 spans 16 residues, from the cysteine through the phenylalanine. CDR3 DNA is the only sequence kept; it has 48 bases, read in frame from the first base. After removal of 2 bases from V and 3 bases from J, the junction retains 6 bases not matched to a gene. What the work shows at the level of the full study, not this receptor alone: No statistical method was used to set the sample size in advance, and investigators knew the group allocation. In validation, the model predicted progression to ophthalmopathy with over 60% sensitivity and roughly 72% specificity, a median of around six months before onset. Ophthalmopathy was separated from stable hyperthyroidism by a 13 V-J signature model, with just over 85% sensitivity and 81% to 83% specificity obtained in cross-validation and 80%/75% obtained in testing. Most expanded thyroid clonotypes (frequency above 0.001) were also detected in blood, suggesting blood repertoires may reflect thyroid immune responses.

The specimen was blood. The sequence was obtained from a man younger than 40 with Graves' ophthalmopathy. Recombination linked TRBV29-1 to TRBJ2-7, with 14 bases aligning to TRBD2. The sequence in DNA is TGCAGCGTTGAAACGGGACTAGCGGGAGAGATCTACGAGCAGTACTTC. This yields the protein CSVETGLAGEIYEQYF.